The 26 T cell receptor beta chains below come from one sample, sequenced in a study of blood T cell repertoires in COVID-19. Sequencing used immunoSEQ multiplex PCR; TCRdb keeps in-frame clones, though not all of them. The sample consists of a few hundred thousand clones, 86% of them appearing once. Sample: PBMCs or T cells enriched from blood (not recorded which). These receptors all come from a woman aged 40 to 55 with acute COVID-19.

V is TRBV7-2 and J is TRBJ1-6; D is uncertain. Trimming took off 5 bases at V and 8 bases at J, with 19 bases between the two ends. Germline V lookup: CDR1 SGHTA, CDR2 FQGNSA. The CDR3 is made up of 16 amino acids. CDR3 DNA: TGTGCCAGCAGCCGCTATGGTGGATTGCGGGATTCACCCCTCCACTTT. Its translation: CASSRYGGLRDSPLHF.

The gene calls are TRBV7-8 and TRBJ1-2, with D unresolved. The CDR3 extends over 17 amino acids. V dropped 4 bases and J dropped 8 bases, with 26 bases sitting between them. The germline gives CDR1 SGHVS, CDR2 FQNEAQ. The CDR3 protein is CASSSSPFAGRSGGYTF. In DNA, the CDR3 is TGTGCCAGCAGCTCCAGCCCCTTCGCGGGGAGATCGGGGGGCTACACCTTC.

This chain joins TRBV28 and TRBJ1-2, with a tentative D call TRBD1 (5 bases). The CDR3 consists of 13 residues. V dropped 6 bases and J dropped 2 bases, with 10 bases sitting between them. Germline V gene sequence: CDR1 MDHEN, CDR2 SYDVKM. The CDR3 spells CASRLDTNYGYTF. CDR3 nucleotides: TGTGCCAGCAGGCTGGACACCAACTATGGCTACACCTTC.

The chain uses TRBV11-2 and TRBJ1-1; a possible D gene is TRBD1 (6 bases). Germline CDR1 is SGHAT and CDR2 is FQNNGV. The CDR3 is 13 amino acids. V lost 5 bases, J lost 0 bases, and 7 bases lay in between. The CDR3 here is CASSGGLNTEAFF. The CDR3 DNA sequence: TGTGCCAGCAGCGGGGGCCTGAACACTGAAGCTTTCTTT.

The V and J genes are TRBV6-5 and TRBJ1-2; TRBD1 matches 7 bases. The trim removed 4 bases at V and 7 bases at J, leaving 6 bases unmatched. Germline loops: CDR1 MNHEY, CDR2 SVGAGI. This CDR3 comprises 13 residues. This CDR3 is CASSLGDRAGYTF. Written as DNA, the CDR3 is TGTGCCAGCAGTTTGGGAGACAGGGCTGGCTACACCTTC.

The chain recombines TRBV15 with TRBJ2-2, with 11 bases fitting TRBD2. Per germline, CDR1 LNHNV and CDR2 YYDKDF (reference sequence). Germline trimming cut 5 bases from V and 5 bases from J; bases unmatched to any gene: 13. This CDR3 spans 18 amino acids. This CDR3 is CATSGNSGRAVETGELFF. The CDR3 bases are TGTGCCACCAGCGGAAATAGCGGGAGGGCCGTGGAAACCGGGGAGCTGTTTTTT.

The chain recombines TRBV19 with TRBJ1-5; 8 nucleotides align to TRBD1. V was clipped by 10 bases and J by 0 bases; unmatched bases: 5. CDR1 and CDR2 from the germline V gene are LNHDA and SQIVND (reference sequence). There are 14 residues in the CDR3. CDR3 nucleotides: TGTGCCACCCACAGGGGGTATAGCAATCAGCCCCAGCATTTT. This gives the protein CATHRGYSNQPQHF.

DNA of the CDR3: TGTGCCAGCAGCTTAGACCCGGGGTATAATTCACCCCTCCACTTT. Translated, it gives CASSLDPGYNSPLHF. The V and J genes are TRBV11-2 and TRBJ1-6; D is uncertain. The V gene lost 0 bases and the J gene lost 4 bases, with 7 bases spanning the gap. The germline CDR1 and CDR2 sequences are SGHAT and FQNNGV. There are 15 residues in the CDR3.

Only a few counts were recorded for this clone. The CDR3 sequence is CASSLALGMNTEAFF. CDR3 coding DNA: TGTGCCAGCAGCTTAGCTCTCGGGATGAACACTGAAGCTTTCTTT. The chain joins TRBV7-6 to TRBJ1-1; D ambiguous. Germline CDR1 reads SGHVS; CDR2 reads FNYEAQ. The V and J ends lost 0 bases and 0 bases respectively, with 8 bases between them. This CDR3 is built from 15 residues. Combining the CDR3 with reference TRBV7-6 and TRBJ1-1 gives the whole variable domain GAGVSQSPRYKVTKRGQDVALRCDPISGHVSLYWYRQALGQGPEFLTYFNYEAQQDKSGLPNDRFSAERPEGSISTLTIQRTEQRDSAMYRCASSLALGMNTEAFFGQGTRLTVV.

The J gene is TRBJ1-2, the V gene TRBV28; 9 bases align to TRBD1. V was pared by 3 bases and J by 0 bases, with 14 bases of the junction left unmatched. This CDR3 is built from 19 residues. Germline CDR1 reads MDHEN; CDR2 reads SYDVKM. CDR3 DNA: TGTGCCAGCAGTTTCCCCCCCGGACAGGGGAAAGGAACTAACTATGGCTACACCTTC. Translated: CASSFPPGQGKGTNYGYTF.

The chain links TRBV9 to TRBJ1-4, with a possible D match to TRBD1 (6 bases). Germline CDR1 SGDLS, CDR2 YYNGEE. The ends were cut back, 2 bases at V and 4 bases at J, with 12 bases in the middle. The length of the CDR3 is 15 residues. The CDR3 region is CASSVSQGYNEKLFF. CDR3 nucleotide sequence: TGTGCCAGCAGCGTCTCCCAGGGGTATAATGAAAAACTGTTTTTT. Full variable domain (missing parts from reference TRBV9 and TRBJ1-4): DSGVTQTPKHLITATGQRVTLRCSPRSGDLSVYWYQQSLDQGLQFLIQYYNGEERAKGNILERFSAQQFPDLHSELNLSSLELGDSALYFCASSVSQGYNEKLFFGSGTQLSVL.

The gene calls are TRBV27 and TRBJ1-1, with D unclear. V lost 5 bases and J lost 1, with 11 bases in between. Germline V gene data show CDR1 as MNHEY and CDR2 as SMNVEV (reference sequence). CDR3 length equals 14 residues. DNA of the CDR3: TGTGCCAGCAGTCCCCGACGGGAGAACACTGAAGCTTTCTTT. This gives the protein CASSPRRENTEAFF.

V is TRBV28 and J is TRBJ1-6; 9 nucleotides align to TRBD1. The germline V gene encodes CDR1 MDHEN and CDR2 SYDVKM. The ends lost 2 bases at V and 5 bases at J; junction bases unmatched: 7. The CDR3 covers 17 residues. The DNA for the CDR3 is TGTGCCAGCAGTTTAGAGTACCGGGACAGGGATAATTCACCCCTCCACTTT. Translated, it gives CASSLEYRDRDNSPLHF.

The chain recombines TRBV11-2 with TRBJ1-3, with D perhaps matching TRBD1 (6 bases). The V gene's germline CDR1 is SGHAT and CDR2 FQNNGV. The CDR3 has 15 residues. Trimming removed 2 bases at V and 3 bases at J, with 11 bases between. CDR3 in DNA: TGTGCCAGCAGCTTACAGGGACAAATTGGAAACACCATATATTTT. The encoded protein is CASSLQGQIGNTIYF.

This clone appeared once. The CDR3 region has the DNA TGTGCCAGCAGCGTAGGAGACTCCACCAACACAGATACGCAGTATTTT. It codes for CASSVGDSTNTDTQYF. The J gene is TRBJ2-3, the V gene TRBV9; D uncertain. The CDR3 extends over 16 amino acids. V was pared by 0 bases and J by 2 bases, with 13 bases between. The germline gives CDR1 SGDLS, CDR2 YYNGEE. Based on the CDR3 plus reference TRBV9 and TRBJ2-3, the full variable domain is DSGVTQTPKHLITATGQRVTLRCSPRSGDLSVYWYQQSLDQGLQFLIQYYNGEERAKGNILERFSAQQFPDLHSELNLSSLELGDSALYFCASSVGDSTNTDTQYFGPGTRLTVL.

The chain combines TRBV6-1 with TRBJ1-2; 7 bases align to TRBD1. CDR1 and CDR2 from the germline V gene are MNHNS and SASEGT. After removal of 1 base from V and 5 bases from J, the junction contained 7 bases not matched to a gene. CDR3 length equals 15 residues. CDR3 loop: CASSEDRGRGYGYTF. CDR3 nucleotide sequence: TGTGCCAGCAGTGAAGACAGGGGAAGAGGGTATGGCTACACCTTC.

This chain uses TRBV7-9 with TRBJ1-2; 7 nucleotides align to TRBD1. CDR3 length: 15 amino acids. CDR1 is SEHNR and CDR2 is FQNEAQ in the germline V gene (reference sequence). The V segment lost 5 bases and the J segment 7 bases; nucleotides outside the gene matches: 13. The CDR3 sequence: CASSGNPGTAAGYTF. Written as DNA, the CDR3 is TGTGCCAGCAGCGGTAACCCAGGGACAGCGGCTGGCTACACCTTC. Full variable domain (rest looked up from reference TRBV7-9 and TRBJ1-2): DTGVSQNPRHKITKRGQNVTFRCDPISEHNRLYWYRQTLGQGPEFLTYFQNEAQLEKSRLLSDRFSAERPKGSFSTLEIQRTEQGDSAMYLCASSGNPGTAAGYTFGSGTRLTVV.

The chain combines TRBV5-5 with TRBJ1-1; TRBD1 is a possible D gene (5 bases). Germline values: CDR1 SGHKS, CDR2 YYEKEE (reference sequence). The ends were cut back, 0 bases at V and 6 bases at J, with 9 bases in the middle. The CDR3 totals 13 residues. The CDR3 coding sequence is TGTGCCAGCAGCTTGGCAGGGTCCCCTGAAGCTTTCTTT. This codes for CASSLAGSPEAFF.

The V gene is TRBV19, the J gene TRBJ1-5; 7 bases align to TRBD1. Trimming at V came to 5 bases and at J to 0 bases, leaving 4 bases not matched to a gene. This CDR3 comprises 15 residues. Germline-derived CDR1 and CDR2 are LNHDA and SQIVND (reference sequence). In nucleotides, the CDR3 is TGTGCCAGTAGTGTCGGGACAGTTAGCAATCAGCCCCAGCATTTT. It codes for CASSVGTVSNQPQHF.

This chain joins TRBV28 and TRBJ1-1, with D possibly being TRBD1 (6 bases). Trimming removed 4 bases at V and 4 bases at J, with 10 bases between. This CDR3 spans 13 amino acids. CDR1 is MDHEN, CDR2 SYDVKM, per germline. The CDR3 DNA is TGTGCCAGCAGTTCACAGGGACCCACTGAAGCTTTCTTT. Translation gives CASSSQGPTEAFF. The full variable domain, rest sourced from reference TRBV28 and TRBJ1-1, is DVKVTQSSRYLVKRTGEKVFLECVQDMDHENMFWYRQDPGLGLRLIYFSYDVKMKEKGDIPEGYSVSREKKERFSLILESASTNQTSMYLCASSSQGPTEAFFGQGTRLTVV.

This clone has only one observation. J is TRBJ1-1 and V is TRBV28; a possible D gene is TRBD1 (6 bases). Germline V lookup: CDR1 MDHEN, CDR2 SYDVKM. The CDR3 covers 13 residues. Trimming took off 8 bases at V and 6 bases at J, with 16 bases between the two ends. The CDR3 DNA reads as TGTGCCAGCCATCGGGCGGGGGGCTCTGAAGCTTTCTTT. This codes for CASHRAGGSEAFF.

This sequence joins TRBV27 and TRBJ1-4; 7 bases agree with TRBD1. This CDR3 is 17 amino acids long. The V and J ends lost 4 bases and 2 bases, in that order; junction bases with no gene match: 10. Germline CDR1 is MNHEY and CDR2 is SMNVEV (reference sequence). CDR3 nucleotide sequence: TGTGCCAGCAGTTCGATTCGGGACAGTTTGACTAATGAAAAACTGTTTTTT. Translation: CASSSIRDSLTNEKLFF.

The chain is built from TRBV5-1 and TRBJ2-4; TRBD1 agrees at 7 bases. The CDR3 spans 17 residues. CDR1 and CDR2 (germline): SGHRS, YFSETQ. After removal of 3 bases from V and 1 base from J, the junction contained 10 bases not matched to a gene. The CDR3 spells CASSSRQGTIAKNIQYF. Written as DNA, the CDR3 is TGCGCCAGCAGCTCCCGACAGGGCACTATCGCCAAAAACATTCAGTACTTC.

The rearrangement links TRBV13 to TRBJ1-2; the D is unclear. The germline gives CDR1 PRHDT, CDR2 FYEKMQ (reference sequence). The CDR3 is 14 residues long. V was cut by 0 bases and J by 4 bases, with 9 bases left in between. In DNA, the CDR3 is TGTGCCAGCAGCTTAGGGCGGGGAGGCTATGGCTACACCTTC. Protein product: CASSLGRGGYGYTF.

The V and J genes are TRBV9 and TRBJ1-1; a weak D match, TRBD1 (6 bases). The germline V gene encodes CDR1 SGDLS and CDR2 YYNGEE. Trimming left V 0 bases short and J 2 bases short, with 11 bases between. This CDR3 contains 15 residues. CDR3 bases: TGTGCCAGCAGCGTAGGAAGGGGACATAACACTGAAGCTTTCTTT. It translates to CASSVGRGHNTEAFF.

The CDR3 protein is CASTFGGTAEDEKLFF. DNA for the CDR3: TGTGCCAGCACGTTTGGAGGTACAGCGGAGGATGAAAAACTGTTTTTT. The rearrangement uses TRBV28 and TRBJ1-4, with D uncertain. V lost 7 bases and J lost 6, with 21 bases in between. There are 16 residues in the CDR3. Looked up from germline, CDR1 is MDHEN and CDR2 is SYDVKM.